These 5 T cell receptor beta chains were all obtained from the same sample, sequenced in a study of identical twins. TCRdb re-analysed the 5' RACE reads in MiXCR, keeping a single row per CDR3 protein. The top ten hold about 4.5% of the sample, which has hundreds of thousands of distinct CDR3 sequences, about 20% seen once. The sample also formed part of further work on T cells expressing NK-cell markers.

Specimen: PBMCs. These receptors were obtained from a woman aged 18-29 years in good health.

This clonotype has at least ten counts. The CDR3 sequence is CASSIAGNEQFF. CDR3 coding DNA: TGTGCCAGCAGCATAGCGGGGAATGAGCAGTTCTTC. The chain recombines TRBV9 with TRBJ2-1; 8 positions agree with TRBD2. J was trimmed by 7 bases and V by 4 bases; bases with no gene match: 1. The germline V gene has CDR1 SGDLS and CDR2 YYNGEE. The CDR3 sequence is 12 residues long.

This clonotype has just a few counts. The DNA for the CDR3 is TGCAGCGTTGTACGGGGGGGCCTGGCCTACAATGAGCAGTTCTTC. Protein sequence: CSVVRGGLAYNEQFF. The genes are TRBV29-1 and TRBJ2-1; 8 bases match TRBD2. Trimming cost V 4 bases and J 2 bases; bases outside gene matches: 7. Germline CDR1 SQVTM, CDR2 ANQGSEA. This CDR3 region has 15 residues.

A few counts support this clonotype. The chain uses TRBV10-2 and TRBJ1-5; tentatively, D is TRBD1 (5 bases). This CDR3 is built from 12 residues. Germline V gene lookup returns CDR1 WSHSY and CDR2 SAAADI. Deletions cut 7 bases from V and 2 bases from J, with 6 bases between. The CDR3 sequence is CASKQGNQPQHF. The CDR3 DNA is TGCGCCAGCAAACAGGGCAATCAGCCCCAGCATTTT.

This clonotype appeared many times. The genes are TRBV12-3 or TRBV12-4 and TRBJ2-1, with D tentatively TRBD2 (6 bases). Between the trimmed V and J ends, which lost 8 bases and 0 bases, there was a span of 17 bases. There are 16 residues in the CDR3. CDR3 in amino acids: CASSPPGLSSYNEQFF. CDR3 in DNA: TGTGCCAGCTCTCCTCCGGGACTTAGCTCCTACAATGAGCAGTTCTTC.

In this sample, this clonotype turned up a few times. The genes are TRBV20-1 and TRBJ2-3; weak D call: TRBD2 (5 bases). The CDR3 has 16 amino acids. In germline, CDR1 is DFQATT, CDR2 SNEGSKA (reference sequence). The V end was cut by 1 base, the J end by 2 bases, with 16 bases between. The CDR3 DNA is TGCAGTGCTAGAGTAGGTGGCGGGTCCCCCACAGATACGCAGTATTTT. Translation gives CSARVGGGSPTDTQYF.